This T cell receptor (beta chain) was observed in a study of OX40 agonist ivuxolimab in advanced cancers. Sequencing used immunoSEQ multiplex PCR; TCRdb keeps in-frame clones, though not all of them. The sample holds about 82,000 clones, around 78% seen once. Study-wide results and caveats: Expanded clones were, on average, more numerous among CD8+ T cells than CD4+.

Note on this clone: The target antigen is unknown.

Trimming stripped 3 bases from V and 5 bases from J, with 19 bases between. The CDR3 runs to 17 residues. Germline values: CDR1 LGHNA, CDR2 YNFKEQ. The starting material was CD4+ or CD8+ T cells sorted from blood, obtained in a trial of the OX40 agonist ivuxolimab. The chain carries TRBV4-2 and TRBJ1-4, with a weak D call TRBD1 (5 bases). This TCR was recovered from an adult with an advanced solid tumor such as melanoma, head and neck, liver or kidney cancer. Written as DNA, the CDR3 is TGTGCCAGCAGCCAGTCTGGGTCCGGGACGGGAAATGAAAAACTGTTTTTT. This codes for CASSQSGSGTGNEKLFF.